These 28 T cell receptor beta chains share one sample of origin, sequenced in a study of blood T cell repertoires in COVID-19. Sequencing was performed with immunoSEQ multiplex PCR; in TCRdb, only in-frame clones are kept and a portion is missing. The table shows more than 95,000 clones, with roughly 90% occurring only once. Sequenced material: peripheral blood. These receptors were obtained from a man aged 50 to 60 with acute or convalescent COVID-19.

The rearrangement uses TRBV18 and TRBJ2-7; TRBD1 is a possible D gene (5 bases). CDR3 length: 13 residues. Trimming left V 2 bases short and J 6 bases short, with 11 bases between. Germline V gene sequence: CDR1 KGHSH, CDR2 LQKENI. In DNA, the CDR3 is TGTGCCAGCTCACCAATAATAGGGGTCGAGCAGTACTTC. It yields the protein CASSPIIGVEQYF. The variable domain in full, with the rest retrieved from reference TRBV18 and TRBJ2-7, is NAGVMQNPRHLVRRRGQEARLRCSPMKGHSHVYWYRQLPEEGLKFMVYLQKENIIDESGMPKERFSAEFPKEGPSILRIQQVVRGDSAAYFCASSPIIGVEQYFGPGTRLTVT.

The chain uses TRBV18 and TRBJ1-3, with TRBD1 matching over 7 bases. V gave up 3 bases and J gave up 0 bases; unmatched junction bases: 5. In germline, CDR1 is KGHSH, CDR2 LQKENI. This CDR3 contains 16 residues. CDR3 DNA sequence: TGTGCCAGCTCACCGGGACAGCCCTCCTCTGGAAACACCATATATTTT. This codes for CASSPGQPSSGNTIYF.

The V and J genes are TRBV30 and TRBJ1-5, with D unclear. From germline, CDR1 is GTSNPN and CDR2 SVGIG (reference sequence). V was pared by 2 bases and J by 2 bases, with 13 bases between. The CDR3 covers 15 residues. The CDR3 loop reads CAWSSGNGGNQPQHF. The CDR3 DNA is TGTGCCTGGAGTTCCGGGAATGGAGGCAATCAGCCCCAGCATTTT.

The chain is built from TRBV9 and TRBJ1-2; a possible D gene is TRBD1 (5 bases). This CDR3 spans 13 amino acids. With 0 bases removed from V and 5 bases from J, the gap between germline ends came to 8 bases. The germline V gene encodes CDR1 SGDLS and CDR2 YYNGEE. In nucleotides, the CDR3 is TGTGCCAGCAGCGTAGGACAGACATATGGCTACACCTTC. Encoded protein: CASSVGQTYGYTF.

J is TRBJ2-1 and V is TRBV7-2; 11 bases map to TRBD2. The CDR3 has 15 amino acids. Germline CDR1 SGHTA, CDR2 FQGNSA. V shed 2 bases, J shed 8 bases, and the junction held 5 bases outside the gene matches. The CDR3, as DNA: TGTGCCAGCAGCTTAAGACTAGCGGGAAGGGATGAGCAGTTCTTC. This gives the protein CASSLRLAGRDEQFF.

The chain uses TRBV21-1 and TRBJ1-4; the D segment call TRBD1 is taken from the table without a DNA check. TRBV21-1 is reported as a pseudogene. CDR3 length equals 15 residues. This chain's CDR3 is CASSTLGQLAEKLFF. The CDR3 DNA reads as TGTGCCAGCAGCACCTTGGGACAGTTGGCTGAAAAACTGTTTTTT.

The V call is TRBV6-5, the J call TRBJ2-3; 9 bases line up with TRBD2. CDR3 length: 13 amino acids. Germline CDR1 reads MNHEY; CDR2 reads SVGAGI. J was trimmed by 5 bases and V by 7 bases; bases with no gene match: 4. For the CDR3, the DNA is TGTGCCAGCACTCTGACTAGCGGAGATACGCAGTATTTT. This encodes CASTLTSGDTQYF.

The chain carries TRBV7-9 and TRBJ1-1; D gene uncertain. The CDR3 runs to 14 residues. Germline-derived CDR1 and CDR2 are SEHNR and FQNEAQ (reference sequence). Trimming stripped 2 bases from V and 0 bases from J, with 7 bases between. Here the CDR3 DNA reads TGTGCCAGCAGCTTAATAGCGTTGAACACTGAAGCTTTCTTT. This translates into CASSLIALNTEAFF.

The CDR3: CASSQGQVASGIEQFF. The CDR3 DNA reads TGTGCCAGCAGCCAAGGTCAGGTAGCTAGCGGGATTGAGCAGTTCTTC. The chain carries TRBV14 and TRBJ2-1, with TRBD2 matching over 9 bases. V shed 1 base, J shed 9 bases, and the junction held 10 bases outside the gene matches. This CDR3 is 16 amino acids long. CDR1 and CDR2 from the germline V gene are SGHDN and FVKESK. The complete variable domain, with remaining parts taken from reference TRBV14 and TRBJ2-1, reads EAGVTQFPSHSVIEKGQTVTLRCDPISGHDNLYWYRRVMGKEIKFLLHFVKESKQDESGMPNNRFLAERTGGTYSTLKVQPAELEDSGVYFCASSQGQVASGIEQFFGPGTRLTVL.

The chain combines TRBV5-6 with TRBJ1-3, with 7 positions matching TRBD1. Germline V gene sequence: CDR1 SGHDT, CDR2 YYEEEE. The J segment lost 0 bases and the V segment lost 4 bases, leaving 13 bases of the junction unmatched. The CDR3 has 18 residues. CDR3 residues: CASSPLGQAEPSGNTIYF. CDR3 nucleotide sequence: TGTGCCAGCAGCCCCCTAGGACAGGCCGAACCCTCTGGAAACACCATATATTTT.

The chain recombines TRBV19 with TRBJ2-3, with D perhaps TRBD1 (6 bases). The CDR3 has 15 amino acids. The V end lost 6 bases, the J end lost 4 bases, and 17 bases lay between the germline ends. CDR1 and CDR2 (germline): LNHDA, SQIVND (reference sequence). CDR3: CASRNRDIGADTQYF. In DNA form, the CDR3 reads TGTGCCAGTAGGAACAGGGATATTGGTGCAGATACGCAGTATTTT.

This chain links TRBV29-1 with TRBJ1-1, with TRBD1 matching 7 bases. This CDR3 spans 15 amino acids. Trimming removed 1 base from V and 1 base from J; junction bases left unmatched: 6. Germline CDR1 is SQVTM and CDR2 is ANQGSEA. CDR3 residues: CSVEGFGTENTEAFF. In DNA, the CDR3 is TGCAGCGTTGAAGGTTTCGGGACAGAGAACACTGAAGCTTTCTTT.

The gene calls are TRBV11-2 and TRBJ1-2, with D uncertain. This CDR3 has 12 residues. The V gene lost 2 bases and the J gene lost 2 bases, with 3 bases spanning the gap. Germline V CDR1 and CDR2: SGHAT, FQNNGV. The CDR3 reads CASSLSNYGYTF. CDR3 bases: TGTGCCAGCAGCTTATCGAACTATGGCTACACCTTC. The whole variable domain, remainder taken from reference TRBV11-2 and TRBJ1-2, is EAGVAQSPRYKIIEKRQSVAFWCNPISGHATLYWYQQILGQGPKLLIQFQNNGVVDDSQLPKDRFSAERLKGVDSTLKIQPAKLEDSAVYLCASSLSNYGYTFGSGTRLTVV.

The CDR3 is CASSQGVTRTYEQYF. The CDR3, as DNA: TGCGCCAGCAGCCAAGGCGTTACGAGGACCTACGAGCAGTACTTC. This chain connects TRBV4-1 to TRBJ2-7; no reliable D call. The germline V gene encodes CDR1 MGHRA and CDR2 YSYEKL. CDR3 length equals 15 residues. V was clipped by 1 base and J by 2 bases, with 12 bases between them.

This chain links TRBV25-1 with TRBJ2-5; no clear D. Germline assignment: CDR1 MGHDK and CDR2 SYGVNS. The CDR3 consists of 14 residues. V gave up 0 bases and J gave up 0 bases, with 5 bases separating them. The CDR3 sequence: CASSEYRDQETQYF. The DNA for the CDR3 is TGTGCCAGCAGTGAATATCGAGACCAAGAGACCCAGTACTTC.

V usage is TRBV21-1 and J usage is TRBJ1-2; TRBD1 is the table's D call and was not checked against the DNA. TRBV21-1 is termed a pseudogene. CDR3 length: 14 residues. Here the CDR3 DNA reads TGTGCCAGCAGCAAAGAATGGGGGCTAGATGGCTACACCTTC. Its protein product is CASSKEWGLDGYTF.

The chain joins TRBV29-1 to TRBJ2-7; weak D call: TRBD2 (7 bases). V lost 4 bases to trimming and J lost 0 bases, with 13 bases between them. CDR1 and CDR2 (germline): SQVTM, ANQGSEA. This CDR3 region has 14 residues. The CDR3 nucleotides read TGCAGCGTTGCCGGGGGGCAAAGCTCCTACGAGCAGTACTTC. The encoded protein is CSVAGGQSSYEQYF.

The rearrangement uses TRBV7-9 and TRBJ1-6; TRBD1 aligns across 8 bases. The CDR3 has 15 residues. Losses at the gene ends were 2 bases for V and 7 bases for J; bases not matched to a gene: 4. Germline assignment: CDR1 SEHNR and CDR2 FQNEAQ (reference sequence). Written as DNA, the CDR3 is TGTGCCAGCAGCTTACAGGGGGCCCGAAATTCACCCCTCCACTTT. This sequence encodes CASSLQGARNSPLHF.

There are a few counts of this clone. The chain is built from TRBV5-8 and TRBJ2-3; maybe TRBD1 (6 bases). V dropped 2 bases and J dropped 3 bases, with 10 bases sitting between them. The CDR3 runs 14 residues. The germline V gene encodes CDR1 SGHTS and CDR2 YDEGEE. CDR3 sequence: CASSFQGLTDTQYF. DNA for the CDR3: TGTGCCAGCAGCTTCCAGGGGTTAACAGATACGCAGTATTTT.

This chain uses TRBV4-3 with TRBJ2-5; TRBD2 matches 9 bases. V lost 2 bases to trimming and J lost 5 bases; unmatched junction nucleotides: 3. Germline CDR1 reads LGHNA; CDR2 reads YSLEER. CDR3 length: 14 residues. In nucleotides, the CDR3 is TGCGCCAGCAGCCAACGGACTAGCGATGAGACCCAGTACTTC. It yields the protein CASSQRTSDETQYF.

The V and J genes are TRBV7-9 and TRBJ1-2; D is uncertain. The CDR3 consists of 14 residues. V lost 3 bases and J lost 5, with 13 bases in between. Per germline, CDR1 SEHNR and CDR2 FQNEAQ (reference sequence). DNA of the CDR3: TGTGCCAGCAGCTTGAAACAGCTTGATTATGGCTACACCTTC. Its translation: CASSLKQLDYGYTF.

The chain is built from TRBV5-4 and TRBJ2-5, with 8 bases aligning to TRBD2. The germline gives CDR1 SGHNT, CDR2 YYREEE (reference sequence). This CDR3 has 15 residues. The J segment lost 4 bases and the V segment lost 4 bases, leaving 9 bases of the junction unmatched. The CDR3 nucleotides are TGTGCCAGCAGCCCGATCAGCGGGGGATTAGAGACCCAGTACTTC. It translates to CASSPISGGLETQYF. The whole variable domain, filled in from reference TRBV5-4 and TRBJ2-5, reads ETGVTQSPTHLIKTRGQQVTLRCSSQSGHNTVSWYQQALGQGPQFIFQYYREEENGRGNFPPRFSGLQFPNYSSELNVNALELDDSALYLCASSPISGGLETQYFGPGTRLLVL.

The CDR3 DNA reads TGCGCCAGCAGCCAAGAAGGACAGGGGTATGGCTACACCTTC. Translated, it gives CASSQEGQGYGYTF. The V call is TRBV4-1, the J call TRBJ1-2, with 9 bases aligning to TRBD1. Germline values: CDR1 MGHRA, CDR2 YSYEKL. The CDR3 loop spans 14 amino acids. J gave up 5 bases and V 0 bases, and 1 base lay outside the gene matches.

The rearrangement joins TRBV14 to TRBJ1-6; a weak D match, TRBD1 (6 bases). CDR1 SGHDN and CDR2 FVKESK come from the germline V gene. The length of the CDR3 is 14 residues. V shed 6 bases and J shed 7 bases, with 13 bases lying between them. CDR3 in amino acids: CASSHTGSNSPLHF. CDR3 DNA: TGTGCCAGCAGTCACACAGGGTCGAATTCACCCCTCCACTTT.

The chain links TRBV7-9 to TRBJ2-1; 11 bases are shared with TRBD2. The CDR3 has 17 amino acids. Per germline, CDR1 SEHNR and CDR2 FQNEAQ (reference sequence). With 4 bases clipped from V and 0 bases from J, the junction kept 5 bases outside the gene matches. CDR3 DNA: TGTGCCAGCAGCTCGGGGACTAGCGGCTTCTCCTACAATGAGCAGTTCTTC. This sequence encodes CASSSGTSGFSYNEQFF.

This clone was picked up one time. V is TRBV5-5 and J is TRBJ1-5; 9 positions match TRBD1. V lost 5 bases and J lost 8; bases outside the gene matches: 11. Looked up from germline, CDR1 is SGHKS and CDR2 is YYEKEE (reference sequence). The CDR3 has 15 amino acids. The CDR3 DNA is TGTGCCAGCAGTTTGCCCGTGGGACAGGGAAAGCCCCAGCATTTT. It yields the protein CASSLPVGQGKPQHF.

The chain uses TRBV25-1 and TRBJ1-1; D gene uncertain. Between the trimmed V and J ends, which lost 9 bases and 7 bases, there was a span of 12 bases. This CDR3 contains 11 residues. Per the germline V gene, CDR1 is MGHDK and CDR2 is SYGVNS. Written as DNA, the CDR3 is TGTGCCAGTCTCGGATCGGGTGAAGCTTTCTTT. Protein: CASLGSGEAFF.

This rearrangement joins TRBV11-2 to TRBJ2-1; 9 bases map to TRBD2. Looked up from germline, CDR1 is SGHAT and CDR2 is FQNNGV. This CDR3 is 16 amino acids long. V lost 8 bases, J lost 9 bases, and 17 bases stayed unmatched. CDR3 sequence (DNA): TGTGCCAGCTCCCGAAGTATGAATAGCGGGAGTTTTGAGCAGTTCTTC. Translation gives CASSRSMNSGSFEQFF.